These 21 T cell receptor beta chains originate from one sample sequenced in a study of shared clonotypes between healthy human individuals. Data came from immunoSEQ multiplex PCR; TCRdb stores just in-frame clones and leaves some out. This table has about 2.4 million clones, over 85% appearing once. Sequencing used naive CD4+ T cells from PBMCs. Subset reported: CD45RA+ positively selected. These receptors came from a man in his late teens or twenties in good health. Some clones in this sample may be carry-over from other donors' samples.

Worth noting for this clone: The sample holds other DNA sequences that translate to the same CDR3. This rearrangement joins TRBV5-1 to TRBJ2-4; D gene uncertain. The V and J ends lost 5 bases and 2 bases respectively, with 11 bases between them. This CDR3 contains 14 residues. From germline, CDR1 is SGHRS and CDR2 YFSETQ. As DNA, the CDR3 is TGCGCCAGCAGTTTAGGGTCCCCCAAAAACATTCAGTACTTC. It specifies CASSLGSPKNIQYF.

This chain connects TRBV5-1 to TRBJ1-3; 8 positions match TRBD1. Germline CDR1 reads SGHRS; CDR2 reads YFSETQ. V was pared by 4 bases and J by 4 bases, with 7 bases of the junction left unmatched. This CDR3 region has 15 residues. The CDR3 reads CASSPTGVGGNTIYF. The CDR3 DNA follows: TGCGCCAGCAGCCCGACAGGGGTAGGAGGAAACACCATATATTTT.

Details on this clone: The same CDR3 is also encoded by other DNA sequences in this sample. This chain links TRBV28 with TRBJ1-2; D call uncertain. V was trimmed by 5 bases and J by 8 bases, leaving 9 bases between them. This CDR3 region has 11 residues. CDR1 MDHEN and CDR2 SYDVKM come from the germline V gene. CDR3 loop: CASSGLYGYTF. The CDR3 DNA is TGTGCCAGCAGTGGGCTGTACGGCTACACCTTC.

The chain uses TRBV28 and TRBJ1-3; no clear D. CDR1 is MDHEN and CDR2 is SYDVKM in the germline V gene. The CDR3 runs 14 residues. V was cut by 2 bases and J by 3 bases, with 8 bases left in between. CDR3 DNA: TGTGCCAGCAGTTTAAGAGTTTTTGGAAACACCATATATTTT. Its protein is CASSLRVFGNTIYF.

CDR3: CASSKEGFDRGSYEQYF. The CDR3 DNA is TGTGCCAGCAGCAAAGAGGGTTTCGACAGGGGGAGTTACGAGCAGTACTTC. The chain joins TRBV21-1 to TRBJ2-7; the D call in the table, TRBD1, was not verified against the DNA. TRBV21-1 is marked as a pseudogene. This CDR3 region has 17 residues.

The J gene is TRBJ1-2, the V gene TRBV11-2; D call uncertain. Trimming removed 0 bases from V and 7 bases from J, with 9 bases in between. The CDR3 has 13 amino acids. Germline CDR1 reads SGHAT; CDR2 reads FQNNGV. As DNA, the CDR3 is TGTGCCAGCAGCTTAGATCGGGTCTCTGGCTACACCTTC. It specifies CASSLDRVSGYTF.

In this sample, this clone turned up once. The genes are TRBV7-7 and TRBJ1-1; D unresolved. CDR3 length: 13 amino acids. Germline loops: CDR1 SSHAT, CDR2 FNYEAQ (reference sequence). Trimming took off 5 bases at V and 2 bases at J, with 9 bases between the two ends. The CDR3 sequence is CASSPLSNTEAFF. Here the CDR3 DNA reads TGTGCCAGCAGCCCCCTCAGTAACACTGAAGCTTTCTTT.

About this clone: This sample includes further DNA sequences coding for the same CDR3. The chain recombines TRBV9 with TRBJ2-1; 10 nucleotides align to TRBD2. This CDR3 is 17 amino acids long. From germline, CDR1 is SGDLS and CDR2 YYNGEE. V trimming: 0 bases; J trimming: 0 bases; junction bases outside the gene matches: 3. The CDR3 region is CASSVGTSGSSYNEQFF. The CDR3 region has the DNA TGTGCCAGCAGCGTAGGGACTAGCGGAAGCTCCTACAATGAGCAGTTCTTC. The full variable domain, with the rest looked up from reference TRBV9 and TRBJ2-1, is DSGVTQTPKHLITATGQRVTLRCSPRSGDLSVYWYQQSLDQGLQFLIQYYNGEERAKGNILERFSAQQFPDLHSELNLSSLELGDSALYFCASSVGTSGSSYNEQFFGPGTRLTVL.

The rearrangement links TRBV7-9 to TRBJ1-1, with a weak D call TRBD1 (5 bases). The CDR3 spans 13 residues. Between the trimmed V and J ends, which lost 8 bases and 6 bases, there was a span of 16 bases. Per the germline V gene, CDR1 is SEHNR and CDR2 is FQNEAQ (reference sequence). Written as DNA, the CDR3 is TGTGCCAGCTCTCGGGGGGGGAGCGCTGAAGCTTTCTTT. This codes for CASSRGGSAEAFF.

The CDR3 is CASSSARGYGEAFF. Written as DNA, the CDR3 is TGCGCCAGCAGTTCTGCCAGGGGATATGGTGAAGCTTTCTTT. V is TRBV5-1 and J is TRBJ1-1, with TRBD1 as a possible D gene (6 bases). Trimming removed 5 bases from V and 7 bases from J, with 18 bases in between. Germline V gene data show CDR1 as SGHRS and CDR2 as YFSETQ. This CDR3 spans 14 amino acids.

V gene TRBV28 combines with J gene TRBJ2-3, with TRBD2 identical over 9 bases. The CDR3 is made up of 16 amino acids. With 6 bases clipped from V and 4 bases from J, the junction kept 11 bases outside the gene matches. Germline CDR1 and CDR2: MDHEN and SYDVKM. The CDR3 DNA follows: TGTGCCAGCAGCCTCCGCGGGAGGGGAGGCCCAGATACGCAGTATTTT. Residues: CASSLRGRGGPDTQYF.

The chain couples TRBV5-6 to TRBJ1-1; the D gene is possibly TRBD1 (5 bases). Germline V lookup: CDR1 SGHDT, CDR2 YYEEEE. This CDR3 contains 12 residues. The V end was cut by 3 bases, the J end by 13 bases, with 16 bases between. CDR3 sequence reads: CASSYTSGQGFF. CDR3 nucleotide sequence: TGTGCCAGCAGCTATACATCAGGGCAGGGTTTCTTT.

The J gene is TRBJ1-4, the V gene TRBV30, with D tentatively TRBD1 (6 bases). The CDR3 is 14 residues long. V lost 4 bases and J 7 bases, leaving 16 bases between the germline ends. Germline CDR1 and CDR2: GTSNPN and SVGIG (reference sequence). As DNA, the CDR3 is TGTGCCTGGAAGTTGGCGGGGGCTCGTGAAAAACTGTTTTTT. Its translation: CAWKLAGAREKLFF.

This rearrangement joins TRBV11-3 to TRBJ2-7, with 7 bases aligning to TRBD1. CDR3 length equals 15 residues. Trimming at V came to 3 bases and at J to 4 bases, leaving 9 bases not matched to a gene. Germline-derived CDR1 and CDR2 are SGHNT and YENEEA. CDR3 in DNA: TGTGCCAGCAGCTTGGTCCGGGACAGATTATACGAGCAGTACTTC. Residues: CASSLVRDRLYEQYF.

This chain joins TRBV28 and TRBJ1-5, with D uncertain. This CDR3 is 14 amino acids long. Trimming took off 3 bases at V and 2 bases at J, with 8 bases between the two ends. Germline V gene data show CDR1 as MDHEN and CDR2 as SYDVKM. CDR3: CASSFGPRNQPQHF. DNA for the CDR3: TGTGCCAGCAGTTTTGGCCCGCGCAATCAGCCCCAGCATTTT.

The gene calls are TRBV4-2 and TRBJ2-5; 9 nucleotides agree with TRBD2. This CDR3 region has 17 residues. The J segment lost 3 bases and the V segment lost 4 bases, leaving 12 bases of the junction unmatched. The germline CDR1 and CDR2 sequences are LGHNA and YNFKEQ. CDR3 sequence: CASSPTPLAGWEETQYF. DNA of the CDR3: TGTGCCAGCAGCCCAACCCCCCTAGCGGGGTGGGAAGAGACCCAGTACTTC.

CDR3 region: CASRVGLQSGELFF. CDR3 bases: TGCGCCAGCAGGGTTGGACTCCAATCCGGGGAGCTGTTTTTT. The rearrangement uses TRBV10-2 and TRBJ2-2, with TRBD2 as a possible D gene (5 bases). Trimming cost V 6 bases and J 6 bases, with 14 bases left between them. CDR1 and CDR2 (germline): WSHSY, SAAADI. CDR3 length equals 14 residues.

The J gene is TRBJ1-5, the V gene TRBV23-1; D is unclear. TRBV23-1 has ORF status, its function being uncertain. The CDR3 runs 15 residues. The ends were cut back, 8 bases at V and 6 bases at J, with 20 bases in the middle. This CDR3 is CASLPGTGVSQPQHF. The CDR3 DNA reads TGCGCCAGCCTTCCGGGCACGGGAGTTAGTCAGCCCCAGCATTTT.

The V call is TRBV7-9, the J call TRBJ2-5, with D possibly being TRBD2 (5 bases). This CDR3 spans 15 amino acids. Germline V gene lookup returns CDR1 SEHNR and CDR2 FQNEAQ (reference sequence). The germline V and J ends were trimmed by 5 bases and 11 bases, with 24 bases remaining between them. The CDR3 protein is CASSEGSEAVREQYF. CDR3 sequence (DNA): TGTGCCAGCAGCGAAGGCTCGGAGGCGGTAAGGGAGCAGTACTTC.

In its sample, this clone was seen once. The chain combines TRBV7-8 with TRBJ2-7; 11 positions match TRBD2. The germline CDR1 and CDR2 sequences are SGHVS and FQNEAQ. V dropped 4 bases and J dropped 0; count of bases not matched to a gene: 2. The CDR3 extends over 15 amino acids. DNA of the CDR3: TGTGCCAGCAGCTCTAGCGGGAGGAGCTCCTACGAGCAGTACTTC. It is translated as CASSSSGRSSYEQYF.

The V and J genes are TRBV5-1 and TRBJ2-7; 7 bases are a match to TRBD2. The germline gives CDR1 SGHRS, CDR2 YFSETQ. The ends lost 0 bases at V and 7 bases at J; junction bases unmatched: 10. The CDR3 extends over 15 amino acids. The CDR3 spells CASSLAVGGPFEQYF. The CDR3 DNA reads as TGCGCCAGCAGCTTGGCAGTGGGAGGGCCGTTTGAGCAGTACTTC.